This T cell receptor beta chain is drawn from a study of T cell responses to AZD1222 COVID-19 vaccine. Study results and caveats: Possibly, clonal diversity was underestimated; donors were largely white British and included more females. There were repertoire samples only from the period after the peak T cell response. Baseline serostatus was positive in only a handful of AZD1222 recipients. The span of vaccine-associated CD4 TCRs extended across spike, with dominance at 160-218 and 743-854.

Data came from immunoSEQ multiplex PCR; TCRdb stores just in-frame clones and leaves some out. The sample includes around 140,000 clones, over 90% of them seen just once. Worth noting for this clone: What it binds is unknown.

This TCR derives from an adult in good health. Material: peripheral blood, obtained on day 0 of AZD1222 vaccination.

The CDR3 region is CASSRAGGKLFF. The CDR3 nucleotides are TGCGCCAGCAGCCGAGCAGGGGGAAAACTGTTTTTT. The chain is built from TRBV4-1 and TRBJ1-4; 7 bases map to TRBD1. The V gene end was trimmed by 4 bases and the J gene end by 10 bases; junction bases not matched to a gene: 3. The germline CDR1 and CDR2 sequences are MGHRA and YSYEKL. CDR3 size: 12 residues.